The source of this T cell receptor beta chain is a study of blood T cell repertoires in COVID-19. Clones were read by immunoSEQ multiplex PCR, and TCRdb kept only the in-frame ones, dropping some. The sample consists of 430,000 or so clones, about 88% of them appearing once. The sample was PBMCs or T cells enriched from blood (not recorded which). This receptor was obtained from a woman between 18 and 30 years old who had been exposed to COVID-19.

CDR3 sequence reads: CASSLVRGSDQALHF. CDR3 coding DNA: TGTGCCAGCAGCTTAGTTAGGGGGTCCGACCAGGCCCTCCACTTT. The genes are TRBV11-2 and TRBJ1-6; possible D gene TRBD1, 6 bases. The CDR3 covers 15 residues. Germline CDR1 reads SGHAT; CDR2 reads FQNNGV. Trimming cost V 1 base and J 14 bases, with 18 bases left between them.